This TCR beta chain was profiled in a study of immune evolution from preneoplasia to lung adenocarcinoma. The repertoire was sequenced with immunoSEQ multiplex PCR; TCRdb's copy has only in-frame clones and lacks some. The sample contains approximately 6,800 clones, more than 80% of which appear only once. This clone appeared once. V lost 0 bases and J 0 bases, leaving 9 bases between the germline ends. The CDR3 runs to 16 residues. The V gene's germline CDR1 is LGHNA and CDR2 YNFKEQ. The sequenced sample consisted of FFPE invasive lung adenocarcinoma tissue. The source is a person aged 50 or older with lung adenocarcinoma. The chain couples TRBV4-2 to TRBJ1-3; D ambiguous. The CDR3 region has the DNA TGTGCCAGCAGCCAAGAACGCGGAGCCTCTGGAAACACCATATATTTT. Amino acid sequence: CASSQERGASGNTIYF.